This T cell receptor (beta chain) was profiled in a study of blood T cell repertoires in COVID-19. Turning to the study itself: Collection of acute and convalescent COVID-19 samples took place in the United States, Italy and Spain.

This clone was seen only a few times. Per the original methods: For nucleated cells, counts were estimated from reference gene primer amplification. The assay was immunoSEQ multiplex PCR, and TCRdb's table has in-frame clones only and misses some. The DNA was the basis for D and trimming; V, J and clone size are from that table. Counted here are over 300,000 clones, around nine tenths occurring once; the ten biggest clones make up about 9.9%. The CDR3 sequence is 14 residues long. The V end lost 4 bases, the J end lost 1 base, and 9 bases lay between the germline ends. CDR1 is LNHDA, CDR2 SQIVND, per germline (reference sequence).

Sequencing used PBMCs or T cells enriched from blood (not recorded which). The clonotype comes from a woman in her thirties or forties who had recovered from COVID-19. The chain is built from TRBV19 and TRBJ2-3, with D perhaps TRBD1 (6 bases). CDR3 sequence reads: CASSTRQGTDTQYF. The CDR3 coding sequence is TGTGCCAGTAGTACCCGACAGGGCACAGATACGCAGTATTTT.